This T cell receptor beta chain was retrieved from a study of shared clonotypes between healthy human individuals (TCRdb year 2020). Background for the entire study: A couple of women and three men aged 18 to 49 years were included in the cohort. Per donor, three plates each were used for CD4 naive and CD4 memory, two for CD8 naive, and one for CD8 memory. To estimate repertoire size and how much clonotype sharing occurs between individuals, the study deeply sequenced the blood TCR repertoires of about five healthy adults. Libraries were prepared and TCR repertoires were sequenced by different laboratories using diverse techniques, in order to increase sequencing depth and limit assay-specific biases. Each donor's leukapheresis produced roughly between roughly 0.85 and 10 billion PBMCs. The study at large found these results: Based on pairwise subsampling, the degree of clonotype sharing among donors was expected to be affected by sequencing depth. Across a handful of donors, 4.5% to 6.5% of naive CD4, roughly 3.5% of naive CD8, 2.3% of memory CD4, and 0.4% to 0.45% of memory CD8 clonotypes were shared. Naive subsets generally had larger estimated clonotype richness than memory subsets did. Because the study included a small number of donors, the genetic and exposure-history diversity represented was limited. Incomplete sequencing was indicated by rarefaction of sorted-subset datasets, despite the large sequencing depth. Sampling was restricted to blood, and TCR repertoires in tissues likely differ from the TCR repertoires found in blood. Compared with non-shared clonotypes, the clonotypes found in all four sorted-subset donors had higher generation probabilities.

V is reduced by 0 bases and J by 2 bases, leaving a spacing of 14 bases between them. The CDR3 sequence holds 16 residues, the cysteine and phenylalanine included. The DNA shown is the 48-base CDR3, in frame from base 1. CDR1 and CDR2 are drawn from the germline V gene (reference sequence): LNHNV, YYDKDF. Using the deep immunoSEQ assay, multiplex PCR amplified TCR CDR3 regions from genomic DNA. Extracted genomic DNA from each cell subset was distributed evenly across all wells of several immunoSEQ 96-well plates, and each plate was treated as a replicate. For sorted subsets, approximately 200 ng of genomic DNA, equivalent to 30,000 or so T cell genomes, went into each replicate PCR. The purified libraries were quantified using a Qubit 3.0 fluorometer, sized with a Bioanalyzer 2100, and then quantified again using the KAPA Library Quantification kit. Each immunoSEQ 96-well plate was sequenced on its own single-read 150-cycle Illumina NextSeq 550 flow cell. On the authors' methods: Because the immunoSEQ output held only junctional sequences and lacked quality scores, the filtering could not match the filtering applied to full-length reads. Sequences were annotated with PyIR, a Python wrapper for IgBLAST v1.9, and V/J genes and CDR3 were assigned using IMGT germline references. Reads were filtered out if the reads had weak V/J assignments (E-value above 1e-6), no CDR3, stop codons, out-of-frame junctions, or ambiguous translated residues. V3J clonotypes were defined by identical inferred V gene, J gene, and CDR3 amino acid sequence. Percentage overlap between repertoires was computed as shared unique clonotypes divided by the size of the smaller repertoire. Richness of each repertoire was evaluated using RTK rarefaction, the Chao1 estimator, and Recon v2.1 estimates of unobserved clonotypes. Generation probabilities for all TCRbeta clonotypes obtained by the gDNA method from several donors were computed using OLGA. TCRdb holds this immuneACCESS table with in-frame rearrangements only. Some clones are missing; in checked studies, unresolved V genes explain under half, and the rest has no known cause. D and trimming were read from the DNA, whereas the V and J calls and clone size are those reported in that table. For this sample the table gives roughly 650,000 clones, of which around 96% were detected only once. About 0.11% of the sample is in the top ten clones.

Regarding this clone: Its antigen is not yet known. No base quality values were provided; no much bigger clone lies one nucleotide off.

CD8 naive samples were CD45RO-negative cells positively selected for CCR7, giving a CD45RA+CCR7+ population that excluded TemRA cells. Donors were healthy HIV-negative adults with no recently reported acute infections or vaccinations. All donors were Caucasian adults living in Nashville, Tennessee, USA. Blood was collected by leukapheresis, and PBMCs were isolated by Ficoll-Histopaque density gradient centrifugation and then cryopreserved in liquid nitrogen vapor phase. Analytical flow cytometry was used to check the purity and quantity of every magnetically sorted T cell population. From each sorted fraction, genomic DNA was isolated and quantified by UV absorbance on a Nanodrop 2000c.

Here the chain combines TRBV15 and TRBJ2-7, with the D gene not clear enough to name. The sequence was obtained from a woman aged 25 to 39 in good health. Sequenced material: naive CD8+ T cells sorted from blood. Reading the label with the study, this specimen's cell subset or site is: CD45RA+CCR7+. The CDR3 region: CATSRDLAEYPYEQYF. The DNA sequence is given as TGTGCCACCAGCAGAGATCTGGCAGAATACCCCTACGAGCAGTACTTC.